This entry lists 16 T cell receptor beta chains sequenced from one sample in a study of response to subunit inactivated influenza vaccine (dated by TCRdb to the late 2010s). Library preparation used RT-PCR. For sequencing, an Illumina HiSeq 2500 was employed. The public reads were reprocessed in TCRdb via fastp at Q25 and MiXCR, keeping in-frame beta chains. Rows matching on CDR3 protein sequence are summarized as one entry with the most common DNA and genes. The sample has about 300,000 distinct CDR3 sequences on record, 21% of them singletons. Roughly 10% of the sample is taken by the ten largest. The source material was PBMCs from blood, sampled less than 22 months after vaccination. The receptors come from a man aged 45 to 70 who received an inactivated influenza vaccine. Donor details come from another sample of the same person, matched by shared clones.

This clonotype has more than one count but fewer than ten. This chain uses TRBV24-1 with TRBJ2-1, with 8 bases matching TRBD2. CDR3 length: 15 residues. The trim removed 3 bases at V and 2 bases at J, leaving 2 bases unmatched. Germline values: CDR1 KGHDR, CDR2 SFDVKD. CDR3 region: CATSDTGLAYNEQFF. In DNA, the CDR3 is TGTGCCACCAGTGATACGGGACTAGCCTACAATGAGCAGTTCTTC.

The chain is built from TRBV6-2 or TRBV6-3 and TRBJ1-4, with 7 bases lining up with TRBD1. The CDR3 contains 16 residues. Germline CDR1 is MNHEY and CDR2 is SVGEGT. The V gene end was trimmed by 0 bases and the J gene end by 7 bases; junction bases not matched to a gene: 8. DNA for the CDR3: TGTGCCAGCAGTTACTCGAGGAGACAGGGTGGTGAAAAACTGTTTTTT. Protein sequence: CASSYSRRQGGEKLFF.

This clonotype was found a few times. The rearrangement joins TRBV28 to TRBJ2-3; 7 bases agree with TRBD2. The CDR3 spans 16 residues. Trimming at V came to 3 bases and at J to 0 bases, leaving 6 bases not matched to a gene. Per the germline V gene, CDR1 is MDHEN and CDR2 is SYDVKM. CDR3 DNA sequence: TGTGCCAGCAGTTTCGTGTGGGGGGGGAGCACAGATACGCAGTATTTT. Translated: CASSFVWGGSTDTQYF.

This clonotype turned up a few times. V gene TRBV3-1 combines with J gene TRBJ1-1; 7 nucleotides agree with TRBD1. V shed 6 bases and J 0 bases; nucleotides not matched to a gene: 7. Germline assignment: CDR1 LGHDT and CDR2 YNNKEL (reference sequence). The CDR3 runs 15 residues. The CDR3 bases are TGTGCCAGCAGGCGGGACAGCCTTCTGAACACTGAAGCTTTCTTT. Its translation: CASRRDSLLNTEAFF.

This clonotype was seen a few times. The DNA of the CDR3 is TGTGCCAGCAGCCCCAGTTGGGGGAACACCGGGGAGCTGTTTTTT. Its protein is CASSPSWGNTGELFF. The V call is TRBV5-5, the J call TRBJ2-2; D not certain. In germline, CDR1 is SGHKS, CDR2 YYEKEE (reference sequence). The CDR3 contains 15 residues. Trimming took 4 bases from V and 1 from J, leaving 11 bases between them.

The CDR3 spells CASSLDGGRQETQYF. Here the CDR3 DNA reads TGTGCCAGCAGCTTAGACGGGGGACGGCAAGAGACCCAGTACTTC. V and J are TRBV7-2 and TRBJ2-5, with D maybe TRBD2 (6 bases). This CDR3 has 15 residues. Germline assignment: CDR1 SGHTA and CDR2 FQGNSA. V was clipped by 1 base and J by 2 bases, with 11 bases between them.

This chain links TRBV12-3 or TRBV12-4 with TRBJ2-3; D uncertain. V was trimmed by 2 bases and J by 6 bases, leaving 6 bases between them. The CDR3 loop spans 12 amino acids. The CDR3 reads CASSLSWDTQYF. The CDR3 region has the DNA TGTGCCAGCAGTTTATCTTGGGATACGCAGTATTTT.

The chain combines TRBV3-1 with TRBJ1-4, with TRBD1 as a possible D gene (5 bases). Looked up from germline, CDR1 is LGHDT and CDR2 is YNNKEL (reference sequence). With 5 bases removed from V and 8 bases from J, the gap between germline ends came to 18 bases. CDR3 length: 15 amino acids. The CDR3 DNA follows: TGTGCCAGCAGCAAGGGACTACCTCCCAACGAAAAACTGTTTTTT. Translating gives CASSKGLPPNEKLFF.

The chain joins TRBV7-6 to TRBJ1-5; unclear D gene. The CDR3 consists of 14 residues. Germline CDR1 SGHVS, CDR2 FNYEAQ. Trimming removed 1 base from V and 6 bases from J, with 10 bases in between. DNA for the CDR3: TGTGCCAGCAGCTTAGGGTTAGGAGGTCAGCCCCAGCATTTT. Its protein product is CASSLGLGGQPQHF. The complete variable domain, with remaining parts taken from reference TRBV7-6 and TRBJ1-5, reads GAGVSQSPRYKVTKRGQDVALRCDPISGHVSLYWYRQALGQGPEFLTYFNYEAQQDKSGLPNDRFSAERPEGSISTLTIQRTEQRDSAMYRCASSLGLGGQPQHFGDGTRLSIL.

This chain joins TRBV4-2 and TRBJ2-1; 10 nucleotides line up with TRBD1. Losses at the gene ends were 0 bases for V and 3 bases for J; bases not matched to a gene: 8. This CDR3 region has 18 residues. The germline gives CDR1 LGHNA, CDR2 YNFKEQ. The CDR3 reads CASSQDSADRGFYNEQFF. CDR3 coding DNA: TGTGCCAGCAGCCAAGATAGCGCGGACAGGGGGTTCTACAATGAGCAGTTCTTC.

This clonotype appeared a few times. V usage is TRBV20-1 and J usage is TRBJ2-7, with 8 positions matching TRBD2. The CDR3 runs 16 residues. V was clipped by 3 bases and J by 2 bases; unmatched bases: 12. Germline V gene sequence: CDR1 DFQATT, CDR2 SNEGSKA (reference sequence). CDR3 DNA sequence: TGCAGTGCTAGTCAATATAGCGGGATCAGAGCCTACGAGCAGTACTTC. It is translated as CSASQYSGIRAYEQYF.

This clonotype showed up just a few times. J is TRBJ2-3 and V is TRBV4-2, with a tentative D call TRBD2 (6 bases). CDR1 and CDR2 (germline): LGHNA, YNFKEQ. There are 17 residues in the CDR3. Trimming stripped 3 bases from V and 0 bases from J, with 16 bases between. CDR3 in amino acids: CASSQTWRGESTDTQYF. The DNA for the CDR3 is TGTGCCAGCAGCCAGACCTGGAGGGGAGAAAGCACAGATACGCAGTATTTT.

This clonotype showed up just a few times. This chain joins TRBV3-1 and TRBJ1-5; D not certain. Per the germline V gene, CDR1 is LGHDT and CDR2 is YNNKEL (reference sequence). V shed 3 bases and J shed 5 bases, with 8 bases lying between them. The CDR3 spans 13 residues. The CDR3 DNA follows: TGTGCCAGCAGCCAGTGGATCGATCAGCCCCAGCATTTT. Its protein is CASSQWIDQPQHF.

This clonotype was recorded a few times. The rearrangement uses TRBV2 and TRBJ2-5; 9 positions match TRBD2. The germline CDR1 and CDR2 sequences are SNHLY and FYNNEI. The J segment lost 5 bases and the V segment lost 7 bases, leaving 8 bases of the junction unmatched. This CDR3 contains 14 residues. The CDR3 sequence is CASKLAGASETQYF. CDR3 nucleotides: TGTGCCAGCAAATTAGCGGGGGCATCTGAGACCCAGTACTTC.

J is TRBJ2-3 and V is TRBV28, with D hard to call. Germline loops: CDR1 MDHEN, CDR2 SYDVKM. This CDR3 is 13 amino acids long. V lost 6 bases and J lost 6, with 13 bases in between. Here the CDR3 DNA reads TGTGCCAGCAGCCTCGACCCTGAGGATACGCAGTATTTT. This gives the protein CASSLDPEDTQYF.

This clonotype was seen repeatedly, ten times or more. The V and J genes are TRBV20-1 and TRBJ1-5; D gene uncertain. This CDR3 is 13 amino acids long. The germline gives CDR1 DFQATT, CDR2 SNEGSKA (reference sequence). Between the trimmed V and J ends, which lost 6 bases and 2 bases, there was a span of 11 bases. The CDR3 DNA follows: TGCAGTGCACTGGCCCGCCGCAATCAGCCCCAGCATTTT. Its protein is CSALARRNQPQHF.